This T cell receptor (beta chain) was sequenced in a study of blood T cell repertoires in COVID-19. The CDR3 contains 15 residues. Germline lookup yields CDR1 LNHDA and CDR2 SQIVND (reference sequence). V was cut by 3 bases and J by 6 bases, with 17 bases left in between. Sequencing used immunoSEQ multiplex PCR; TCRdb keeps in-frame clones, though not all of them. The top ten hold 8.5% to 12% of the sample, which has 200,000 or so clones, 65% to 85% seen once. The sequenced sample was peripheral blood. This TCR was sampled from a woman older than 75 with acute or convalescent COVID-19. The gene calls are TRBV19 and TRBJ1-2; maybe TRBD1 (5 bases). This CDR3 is CASSIPAGLENGYTF. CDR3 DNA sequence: TGTGCCAGTAGTATCCCTGCGGGGCTGGAGAATGGCTACACCTTC.